This entry lists 2 T cell receptor beta chains sequenced from one sample in a study of Ad26.COV2.S vaccination and SARS-CoV-2 variants. The table came from immunoSEQ multiplex PCR; TCRdb's copy has only in-frame clones and leaves some out. Counted here are about 680,000 clones, 70% to 90% occurring once; the ten biggest clones make up about 1.5%. Treatment noted: approximately 18 received Ad26.COV2.S at low or high dose, single or two shots; several received placebo; per-sample allocation not given. Specimen acquisition occurred on day 63 following the initial vaccine or placebo injection. Sequencing used peripheral blood, obtained in a trial of Ad26.COV2.S vaccine versus placebo. Receptor source: a person aged 18-60 years who received the Ad26.COV2.S COVID-19 vaccine or a placebo.

The chain carries TRBV11-2 and TRBJ2-3; D ambiguous. Between the trimmed V and J ends, which lost 5 bases and 0 bases, there was a span of 9 bases. CDR3 size: 14 residues. The germline CDR1 and CDR2 sequences are SGHAT and FQNNGV. In DNA, the CDR3 is TGTGCCAGCAGCCGTATCTCTAGCACAGATACGCAGTATTTT. This sequence encodes CASSRISSTDTQYF.

This clone was picked up a small number of times. The chain recombines TRBV5-1 with TRBJ2-2, with D perhaps TRBD2 (5 bases). V was clipped by 6 bases and J by 7 bases, with 19 bases between them. The CDR3 is 15 residues long. Germline loops: CDR1 SGHRS, CDR2 YFSETQ. For the CDR3, the DNA is TGCGCCAGCAATGAGGCTGCGGGCGGAAGCGGGGAGCTGTTTTTT. Amino acid sequence: CASNEAAGGSGELFF.